This T cell receptor beta chain was sequenced during a study of cytomegalovirus exposure and HLA in healthy donors. Study in general: Drawn from HLA-typed donors, 65 million to 100 million unique TCRs were held in an early data release. Study-wide findings and caveats: Reportedly, cytomegalovirus status was diagnosed with high sensitivity and specificity. Later on, an analysis showed TCR association rates differing by HLA locus, with DRB1 the most and HLA-C the fewest. In vitro assays verified that a few CMV-associated chains recognized CMV antigens specifically.

Germline V lookup: CDR1 SNHLY, CDR2 FYNNEI. V was pared by 7 bases and J by 11 bases, with 12 bases of the junction left unmatched. The CDR3 sequence is 14 residues long. PCR involved 60 Vbeta and 13 Jbeta primers. TCRdb's table, derived via immunoSEQ multiplex PCR, lists solely in-frame clones and lacks some. The sample comprises some 89,000 clones, around 73% of which are singletons, and roughly 4.3% rests with the top ten. With respect to this clone: The antigen is not known.

The sequence derives from a woman between 40 and 50 years old in good health and CMV-seropositive. The sample was PBMCs. The chain couples TRBV2 to TRBJ1-1; 11 nucleotides match TRBD1. The DNA of the CDR3 is TGTGCCAGCAACCGGGACAGGGGGTTTATTTGGGCTTTCTTT. Translated: CASNRDRGFIWAFF.